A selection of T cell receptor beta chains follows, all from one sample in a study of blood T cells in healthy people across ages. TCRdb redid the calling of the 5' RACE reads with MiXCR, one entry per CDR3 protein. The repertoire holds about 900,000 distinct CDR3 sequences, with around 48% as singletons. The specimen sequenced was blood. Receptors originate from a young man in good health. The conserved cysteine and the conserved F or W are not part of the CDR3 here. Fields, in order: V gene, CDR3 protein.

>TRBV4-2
ASSQAGADESYEQY
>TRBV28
ASSFYTNEQY
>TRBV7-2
ASSLTGRGGNTEAF
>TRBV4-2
ASSQVFVPGHKETQY
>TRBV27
ASSSFDRGYSYEQY
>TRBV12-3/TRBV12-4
ASSFKGMNEQF
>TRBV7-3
ASSPRGGPGDTQY
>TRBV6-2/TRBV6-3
ASSPPRGSYNEQF
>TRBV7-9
ASSDPGMGQPNTEAF
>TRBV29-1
SVAGGGNTYEQY
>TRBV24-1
ATSDTGIENQPQH
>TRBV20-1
SARWQVNTDTQY
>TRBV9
ASASRGDTQY
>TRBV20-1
SAPGLISSYEQY
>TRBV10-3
AIAPRLAEGEQF
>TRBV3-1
ASSQEAGYTEAF
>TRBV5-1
ASRWDRSPTYEQY
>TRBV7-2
ASSPDRYQETQY
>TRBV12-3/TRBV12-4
ASRPAAFYGYT
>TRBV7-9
ASSPRTGDGDTEAF
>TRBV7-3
ASSFSGPTRTDTRY
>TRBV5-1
ASSPTGWSNQPQH
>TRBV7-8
ASSPTTVNQPQH
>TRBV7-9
ASGDGTTGNEQY
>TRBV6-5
ASTTGTAPEQY
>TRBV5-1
ASSSRTGVGTEAF
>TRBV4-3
ASSPNFGSSYEQY
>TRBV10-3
AMRTGGSYEQY
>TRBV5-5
ASIPSVRYQETQY
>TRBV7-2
ASSRFEGGPSDTQY
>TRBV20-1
SAISATNNGGETQF
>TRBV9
ASSVELAGASYNEQF
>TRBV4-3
ASSQGQATSYEQY
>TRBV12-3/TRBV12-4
ASSPQINYGYT
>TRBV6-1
ASSVLASGEQF
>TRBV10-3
AISVGRSYEQY
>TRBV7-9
ASSLVEFSSYNSPLH
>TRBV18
ASSPPSVRDSYNEQF
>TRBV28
ASSRLADQETQY
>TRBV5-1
ASSNGTTVIHEQF
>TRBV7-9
ASSLPLWTVENTGELF
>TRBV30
AWSVSAAGNTIY